This TCR beta chain was profiled in a study of blood T cell repertoires in COVID-19. The CDR3 has 15 residues. Germline CDR1 reads LGHDT; CDR2 reads YNNKEL (reference sequence). Losses at the gene ends were 7 bases for V and 8 bases for J; bases not matched to a gene: 7. Clones were read by immunoSEQ multiplex PCR, and TCRdb kept only the in-frame ones, dropping some. Of some 120,000 clones in the sample, over 75% were seen once. This receptor was identified in a woman of 80 years or more with acute or convalescent COVID-19. The chain recombines TRBV3-1 (or the pseudogene TRBV3-2) with TRBJ2-6, with 11 bases lining up with TRBD2. Sequenced sample: peripheral blood. CDR3 sequence (DNA): TGTGCCAGCACCCTAACTAGCGGGAGAACCAACGTCCTGACTTTC. This encodes CASTLTSGRTNVLTF.